A selection of T cell receptor beta chains follows, all from one sample in a study of blood T cell repertoires in COVID-19. The data were produced by immunoSEQ multiplex PCR, yet TCRdb's version contains in-frame clones alone and is incomplete. This sample has 130,000 to 150,000 clones, with approximately 85% found just once. Sequencing used peripheral blood. These receptor sequences come from a woman aged 60-75 years with COVID-19, enrolled during active disease. Both conserved end residues are part of each CDR3. Each record gives: V gene, J gene, clone size, D gene, CDR3 DNA, CDR3 protein. D genes are given only for firm matches. Expanded clones get a size class; other rows say once, few or many, or leave the size out.

TRBV6-2/TRBV6-3	TRBJ1-2	.	.	TGTGCCAGCAGTTACTCGCTGGTGCGCGATGGCTACACCTTC	CASSYSLVRDGYTF
TRBV6-2/TRBV6-3	TRBJ1-5	once	TRBD1	TGTGCCAGCAGCCCCATGGCGACAGGGGGACGTCAGCCCCAGCATTTT	CASSPMATGGRQPQHF
TRBV5-1	TRBJ2-3	.	TRBD2	TGCGCCAGCAGCTTGAGTCAGCGGGGGGGCACAACAGATACGCAGTATTTT	CASSLSQRGGTTDTQYF
TRBV15	TRBJ2-5	.	TRBD2	TGTGCCACCAGCACGGGGAGAGCTAGCGGGGGAGAGACCCAGTACTTC	CATSTGRASGGETQYF
TRBV7-9	TRBJ2-5	.	TRBD2	TGTGCCAGCAGCCTACGACTAGCGGGGGCTCCGTGGGAGACCCAGTACTTC	CASSLRLAGAPWETQYF
TRBV3-1/TRBV3-2	TRBJ2-1	.	TRBD2	TGTGCCAGCAGCCCTAGACTAGCGGGGGGGCGGTCGTACAATGAGCAGTTCTTC	CASSPRLAGGRSYNEQFF
TRBV5-1	TRBJ2-2	few	.	TGCGCCAGCAGCTTGGAAGGGGGGAACACCGGGGAGCTGTTTTTT	CASSLEGGNTGELFF
TRBV18	TRBJ1-1	few	.	TGTGCCAGCTCACCCTCCTCGGGGGGAGAAATGAACACTGAAGCTTTCTTT	CASSPSSGGEMNTEAFF
TRBV2	TRBJ2-5	.	.	TGTGCCAGCAGTGAGTTAACTTCGGGGGAGACCCAGTACTTC	CASSELTSGETQYF
TRBV6-5	TRBJ1-2	.	TRBD1	TGTGCCAGCAGCGATCTGACAGGGGTAAACTATGGCTACACCTTC	CASSDLTGVNYGYTF
TRBV2	TRBJ1-4	.	TRBD1	TGTGCCTCACTAAGAGGGGGCAGGGATGAAAAACTGTTTTTT	CASLRGGRDEKLFF
TRBV27	TRBJ2-1	.	.	TGTGCCAGCAGTTCAAACAGGGATAATGAGCAGTTCTTC	CASSSNRDNEQFF
TRBV2	TRBJ1-5	.	.	TGTGCCAGCAGTGAGGAGGGGGGGCAGGGACAGCCCCAGCATTTT	CASSEEGGQGQPQHF
TRBV12-3/TRBV12-4	TRBJ1-2	.	.	TGTGCCAGCAGCAGGGACTATGGCTACACCTTC	CASSRDYGYTF
TRBV7-2	TRBJ2-1	few	.	TGTGCCAGCAGCTTGAGCTCCTACAATGAGCAGTTCTTC	CASSLSSYNEQFF
TRBV7-9	TRBJ1-5	.	.	TGTGCCAGCAGCTTAGCCACTTATCAGCCCCAGCATTTT	CASSLATYQPQHF
TRBV5-4	TRBJ2-6	.	TRBD1	TGTGCCAGCAGTTCCTCCGGGACAGGGGGCTATGGGGCCAACGTCCTGACTTTC	CASSSSGTGGYGANVLTF
TRBV2	TRBJ1-4	.	TRBD1	TGTGCCAGCAGCGGACAGGGTGCAACTAATGAAAAACTGTTTTTT	CASSGQGATNEKLFF
TRBV5-1	TRBJ1-5	few	.	TGCGCCAGCAGCTTGGTAGGGGGCAATCAGCCCCAGCATTTT	CASSLVGGNQPQHF
TRBV6-5	TRBJ2-7	.	.	TGTGCCAGCAGTTACTTACAGACAGTTGCCTACGAGCAGTACTTC	CASSYLQTVAYEQYF
TRBV7-2	TRBJ2-1	.	TRBD2	TGTGCCAGCAGCGACAGCGGGGGAGCCTACAATGAGCAGTTCTTC	CASSDSGGAYNEQFF
TRBV3-1/TRBV3-2	TRBJ2-1	.	.	TGTGCCAGCAGCCCCCACCCCGGTCGGATGGGGGGTGAGCAGTTCTTC	CASSPHPGRMGGEQFF
TRBV7-9	TRBJ1-2	.	.	TGTGCCAGCAGCTTAGCACTCGGACAGAGAGTAACATATGGCTACACCTTC	CASSLALGQRVTYGYTF
TRBV19	TRBJ2-7	.	TRBD2	TGTGCCAGTACGAGGAGCGGGGGAGTCTACGAGCAGTACTTC	CASTRSGGVYEQYF
TRBV5-1	TRBJ1-2	.	.	TGCGCCAGCAGCCCCCGGGTCGATAACTATGGCTACACCTTC	CASSPRVDNYGYTF
TRBV27	TRBJ2-1	.	TRBD2	TGTGCCAGCAGAGCTAGCGGGGATGAGCAGTTCTTC	CASRASGDEQFF
TRBV6-6	TRBJ1-5	.	TRBD1	TGTGCCAGCAGTGGGGGACAGGTTAGCAATCAGCCCCAGCATTTT	CASSGGQVSNQPQHF
TRBV5-4	TRBJ2-2	.	.	TGTGCCAGCAGCTACGGGGGAGTAACATACACCGGGGAGCTGTTTTTT	CASSYGGVTYTGELFF
TRBV30	TRBJ1-1	.	.	TGTGCCTGGATCCTTTTCCGGAACACTGAAGCTTTCTTT	CAWILFRNTEAFF
TRBV3-1/TRBV3-2	TRBJ1-3	.	.	TGTGCCAGCAGCCAAGATGGGGGCGTTGGAAACACCATATATTTT	CASSQDGGVGNTIYF
TRBV5-6	TRBJ2-3	.	TRBD1	TGTGCCAGCAGCACGGGACAGGGGAGAGTCAGCGCAGATACGCAGTATTTT	CASSTGQGRVSADTQYF
TRBV27	TRBJ1-1	.	.	TGTGCCAGCAGTTTGGACAGAACGACGACTGAAGCTTTCTTT	CASSLDRTTTEAFF
TRBV19	TRBJ1-1	.	TRBD1	TGTGCCAGTAGGCCGGGACAGGGGTTGGGTGAAGCTTTCTTT	CASRPGQGLGEAFF
TRBV27	TRBJ2-7	.	TRBD1	TGTGCCAGCAGTTTCCAGACAGGGCGCTCCTACGAGCAGTACTTC	CASSFQTGRSYEQYF
TRBV4-3	TRBJ1-6	.	.	TGCGCCAGCAGCCAGGGGGCGCAGGCCAGTTCACCCCTCCACTTT	CASSQGAQASSPLHF
TRBV6-6	TRBJ2-2	.	.	TGTGCCAGCAGTGTTAAGGGGCCTGGGGAGCTGTTTTTT	CASSVKGPGELFF
TRBV19	TRBJ1-1	many	.	TGTGCCAGTAGAATCCTCCCTCGGCGGGGAGCGAGCTTTATGAACACTGAAGCTTTCTTT	CASRILPRRGASFMNTEAFF
TRBV16	TRBJ1-2	.	.	TGTGCCAGCAGCCAACTAAGGCAGACGGGCTATGGCTACACCTTC	CASSQLRQTGYGYTF
TRBV5-1	TRBJ2-5	once	TRBD2	TGCGCCAGCAGCTTGGTACTAGCGGGGATTGGGCAAGAGACCCAGTACTTC	CASSLVLAGIGQETQYF
TRBV19	TRBJ1-4	few	TRBD1	TGTGCCAGTGCCCCGGGACAGATGAATGAAAAACTGTTTTTT	CASAPGQMNEKLFF
TRBV7-2	TRBJ1-2	.	TRBD1	TGTGCCAGCAGCTTAGGCGGGACAGGGGGCGGAGGCTACACCTTC	CASSLGGTGGGGYTF
TRBV5-1	TRBJ2-1	.	TRBD1	TGCGCCAGCAGCCAACAGACTCAGGGGGCTGGAAATGAGCAGTTCTTC	CASSQQTQGAGNEQFF
TRBV11-2	TRBJ2-7	few	.	TGTGCCAGCAGCTTACCAGACAGGTTCTACGAGCAGTACTTC	CASSLPDRFYEQYF
TRBV14	TRBJ2-7	.	.	TGTGCCAGCAGCCAATGGACAAGGCTCTCCTACGAGCAGTACTTC	CASSQWTRLSYEQYF
TRBV7-6	TRBJ1-1	.	.	TGTGCCAGCAGCCATTGGGAGGGGTTGAACACTGAAGCTTTCTTT	CASSHWEGLNTEAFF
TRBV3-1/TRBV3-2	TRBJ1-1	.	TRBD1	TGTGCCAGCAGCGACAGGGGAGTGAAGACTGAAGCTTTCTTT	CASSDRGVKTEAFF
TRBV5-1	TRBJ2-7	few	.	TGCGCCAGCAGCCTGCCTAGCTCCTACGAGCAGTACTTC	CASSLPSSYEQYF
TRBV21-1	TRBJ2-3	.	.	TGTGCCAGCAGCCCCGGGGACGGGCTTAGCGGCCCCGAAGATACGCAGTATTTT	CASSPGDGLSGPEDTQYF
TRBV5-1	TRBJ1-1	.	.	TGCGCCAGCAGCTTGGGCAGGGACTCTGAAGCTTTCTTT	CASSLGRDSEAFF
TRBV5-1	TRBJ1-2	.	.	TGCGCCAGCAGCTTGAGTGTTGGGGGGGCTGATGGCTACACCTTC	CASSLSVGGADGYTF
TRBV10-3	TRBJ2-2	few	.	TGTGCCATCAGTAAAACAGGGGAGGACACCGGGGAGCTGTTTTTT	CAISKTGEDTGELFF
TRBV9	TRBJ2-1	.	.	TGTGCCAGCAGCGTACTAGGTTCCTACAATGAGCAGTTCTTC	CASSVLGSYNEQFF
TRBV6-5	TRBJ1-1	.	.	TGTGCCAGCAGTTACCGGGGGGCAAAGTTCGTAGCTTTCTTT	CASSYRGAKFVAFF
TRBV28	TRBJ1-2	.	.	TGTGCCAGCAGTTTAGTCGATGGCTACACCTTC	CASSLVDGYTF
TRBV20-1	TRBJ2-7	.	TRBD1	TGCAGTGCTAGTAGGGGGCCCCAGGGGACCTACGAGCAGTACTTC	CSASRGPQGTYEQYF
TRBV11-2	TRBJ2-1	.	.	TGTGCCAGCAGCTTAGCCCTGGTTGGCACTGAGCAGTTCTTC	CASSLALVGTEQFF